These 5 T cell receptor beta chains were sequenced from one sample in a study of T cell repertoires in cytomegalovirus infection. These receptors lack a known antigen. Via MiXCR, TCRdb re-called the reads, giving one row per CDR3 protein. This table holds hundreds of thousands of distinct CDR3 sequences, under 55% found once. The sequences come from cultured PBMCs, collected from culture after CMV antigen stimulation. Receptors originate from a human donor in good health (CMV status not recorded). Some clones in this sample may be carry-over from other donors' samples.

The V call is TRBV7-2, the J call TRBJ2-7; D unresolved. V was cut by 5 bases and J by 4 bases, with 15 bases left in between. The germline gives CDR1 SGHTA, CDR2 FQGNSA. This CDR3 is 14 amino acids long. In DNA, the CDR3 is TGTGCCAGCAGCCGTTTAAGTCCAGATTACGAGCAGTACTTC. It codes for CASSRLSPDYEQYF.

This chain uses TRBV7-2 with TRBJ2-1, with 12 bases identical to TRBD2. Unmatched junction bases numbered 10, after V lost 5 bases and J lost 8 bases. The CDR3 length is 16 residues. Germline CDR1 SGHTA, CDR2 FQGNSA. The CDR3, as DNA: TGTGCCAGCAGCCTACTAGCGGGAGGTGTTGTGGATGAGCAGTTCTTC. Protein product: CASSLLAGGVVDEQFF.

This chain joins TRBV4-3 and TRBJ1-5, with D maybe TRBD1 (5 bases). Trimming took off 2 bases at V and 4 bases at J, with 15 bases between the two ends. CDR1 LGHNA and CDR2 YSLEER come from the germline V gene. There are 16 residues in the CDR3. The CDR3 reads CASSQTFWTKNQPQHF. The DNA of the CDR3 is TGCGCCAGCAGCCAAACGTTCTGGACAAAGAATCAGCCCCAGCATTTT.

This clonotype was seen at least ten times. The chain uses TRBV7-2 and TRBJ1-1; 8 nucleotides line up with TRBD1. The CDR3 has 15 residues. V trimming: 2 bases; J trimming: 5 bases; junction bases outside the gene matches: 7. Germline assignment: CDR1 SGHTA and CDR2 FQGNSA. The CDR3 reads CASSLLSGGRTEAFF. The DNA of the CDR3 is TGTGCCAGCAGCTTATTGTCAGGGGGCCGAACTGAAGCTTTCTTT.

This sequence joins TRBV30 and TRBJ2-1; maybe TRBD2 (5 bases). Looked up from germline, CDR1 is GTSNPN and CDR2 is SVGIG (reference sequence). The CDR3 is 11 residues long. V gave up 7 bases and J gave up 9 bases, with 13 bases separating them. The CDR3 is CALSGRVEQFF. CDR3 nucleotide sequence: TGTGCCTTATCGGGAAGGGTTGAGCAGTTCTTC.